This T cell receptor (beta chain) derives from a study of response to subunit inactivated influenza vaccine. A single record per CDR3 protein comes from TCRdb applying MiXCR to the RT-PCR reads. The sample has some 200,000 distinct CDR3 sequences, about 12% seen once. The same sample was also used in a study of T cells expressing NK-cell markers. As reported in that work: UMI-tagged 5'RACE template switching yielded the TCR beta cDNA. Anti-gamma-delta TCR antibody use in several experiments restricted sorting to alpha-beta TCR T cells.

The starting material was CD8+ T cells sorted from PBMCs, obtained about 13 days after vaccination. The source is a man in his fifties who received an inactivated influenza vaccine.

For the CDR3, the DNA is TGCAGCGCCGCGGGGATGGGTGGCCAGCCCCAGCATTTT. Amino acid sequence: CSAAGMGGQPQHF. The chain is built from TRBV29-1 and TRBJ1-5, with D hard to call. The V end lost 7 bases, the J end lost 7 bases, and 17 bases lay between the germline ends. Germline V gene lookup returns CDR1 SQVTM and CDR2 ANQGSEA. The CDR3 length is 13 residues.